A single T cell receptor (beta chain) is shown here with its context. This entry is derived from a study of blood T cell repertoires in COVID-19. Here immunoSEQ multiplex PCR was the method, and the copy in TCRdb shows in-frame clones only, minus some. The sample contains about 140,000 clones, more than 65% of which appear only once. CDR1 is LGHDT, CDR2 YNNKEL, per germline (reference sequence). V dropped 4 bases and J dropped 0; count of bases not matched to a gene: 4. This CDR3 is built from 17 residues. V and J are TRBV3-1 (or the pseudogene TRBV3-2) and TRBJ1-3, with 12 bases fitting TRBD1. The sequence was collected from a man aged 60-69 years with active or convalescent COVID-19. Sequenced sample: peripheral blood. The CDR3 DNA follows: TGTGCCAGCAGCCCAGGGACAGGGGGCCACTCTGGAAACACCATATATTTT. Translating gives CASSPGTGGHSGNTIYF.